A single sample gave rise to the 24 T cell receptor beta chains below, sequenced in a study of T cell repertoires in cytomegalovirus infection. TCRdb fed the reads into MiXCR, producing one record per CDR3 protein. Of about 740,000 distinct CDR3 sequences listed, roughly 35% are singletons. The sequenced sample consisted of PBMCs. These receptors came from a human donor in good health (CMV status not recorded). Some clones in this sample may be carry-over from other donors' samples.

This sequence joins TRBV5-4 and TRBJ1-2; no clear D. This CDR3 spans 14 amino acids. Germline assignment: CDR1 SGHNT and CDR2 YYREEE (reference sequence). Trimming stripped 1 base from V and 4 bases from J, with 11 bases between. For the CDR3, the DNA is TGTGCCAGCAGCTTGACGGGGAGGTTCTATGGCTACACCTTC. This codes for CASSLTGRFYGYTF.

Of note for this clonotype: This may be a read error: a much more frequent sequence differs by one nucleotide. In nucleotides, the CDR3 is TGCAGTTCTATAACCTCCGACAGGTGGAATTTT. Translation gives CSSITSDRWNF. The gene calls are TRBV20-1 and TRBJ1-1, with D possibly TRBD1 on 6 matching bases. Germline values: CDR1 DFQATT, CDR2 SNEGSKA (reference sequence). This CDR3 spans 11 amino acids.

The rearrangement links TRBV20-1 to TRBJ2-7, with D hard to call. Trimming removed 6 bases from V and 3 bases from J, with 9 bases in between. The CDR3 sequence is 11 residues long. Looked up from germline, CDR1 is DFQATT and CDR2 is SNEGSKA (reference sequence). The CDR3 bases are TGCAGTGCGAAGACCGACTACGAGCAGTACTTC. Its translation: CSAKTDYEQYF.

In regard to this clonotype: Given the absence of the conserved phenylalanine or tryptophan at the CDR3 end, a read error is likely. This chain uses TRBV18 with TRBJ1-2; D gene ambiguous. Looked up from germline, CDR1 is KGHSH and CDR2 is LQKENI. V lost 6 bases to trimming and J lost 8 bases, with 16 bases between them. CDR3 size: 13 residues. The CDR3 sequence: CASSFDGEWGYTS. The CDR3 nucleotides are TGTGCCAGCTCTTTCGACGGGGAATGGGGCTACACCTCC.

The V call is TRBV20-1, the J call TRBJ2-7; perhaps TRBD2 as D (5 bases). The germline CDR1 and CDR2 sequences are DFQATT and SNEGSKA (reference sequence). The length of the CDR3 is 11 residues. The V gene lost 2 bases and the J gene lost 5 bases, with 7 bases spanning the gap. The CDR3 DNA sequence: TGCAGTGCTAGAAGCGGCCACGAGCAGTACTTC. Residues: CSARSGHEQYF.

This clonotype occurred a few times. The CDR3 loop is CASSDPGTGGYEQYF. CDR3 coding DNA: TGTGCCAGCAGTGACCCCGGGACAGGGGGCTACGAGCAGTACTTC. The chain links TRBV28 to TRBJ2-7, with 11 bases matching TRBD1. V was clipped by 5 bases and J by 3 bases; unmatched bases: 6. Per the germline V gene, CDR1 is MDHEN and CDR2 is SYDVKM. This CDR3 spans 15 amino acids.

Comments on this clonotype: It may be a read error: a sequence one base away is much more abundant. J is TRBJ2-3 and V is TRBV7-2; D is possibly TRBD2 (7 bases). Germline CDR1 SGHTA, CDR2 FQGNSA. The V end was cut by 5 bases, the J end by 2 bases, with 14 bases between. This CDR3 spans 15 amino acids. The CDR3 loop reads CASSRRGGVTDTQYF. CDR3 DNA sequence: TGTGCCAGCAGCCGAAGGGGGGGGGTCACAGATACGCAGTATTTT.

V and J are TRBV7-8 and TRBJ1-5; unclear D gene. The CDR3 contains 15 residues. The V gene lost 2 bases and the J gene lost 5 bases, with 13 bases spanning the gap. Germline V CDR1 and CDR2: SGHVS, FQNEAQ. The DNA for the CDR3 is TGTGCCAGCAGCTTATATACCGCCAGAGATCAGCCCCAGCATTTT. The encoded protein is CASSLYTARDQPQHF.

The chain carries TRBV20-1 and TRBJ2-7; no clear D gene. Per the germline V gene, CDR1 is DFQATT and CDR2 is SNEGSKA (reference sequence). Trimming pared 0 bases from V and 3 bases from J, leaving 6 bases between. The CDR3 extends over 12 amino acids. CDR3 bases: TGCAGTGCTAGAGATGGCAGCTACGAGCAGTACTTC. Encoded protein: CSARDGSYEQYF.

The chain is built from TRBV20-1 and TRBJ2-2; D is undetermined. Trimming shortened V by 2 bases and J by 2 bases, and 6 bases separated the two germline ends. CDR1 is DFQATT and CDR2 is SNEGSKA in the germline V gene (reference sequence). The length of the CDR3 is 13 residues. CDR3 in amino acids: CSARNSNTGELFF. The CDR3, as DNA: TGCAGTGCTAGAAACAGCAACACCGGGGAGCTGTTTTTT.

This chain joins TRBV4-1 and TRBJ2-5; D is ambiguous. Germline V gene sequence: CDR1 MGHRA, CDR2 YSYEKL. The CDR3 totals 13 residues. With 1 base removed from V and 5 bases from J, the gap between germline ends came to 8 bases. CDR3 coding DNA: TGCGCCAGCAGCCAAGGCAATCGGGAGACCCAGTACTTC. Translation gives CASSQGNRETQYF.

This chain links TRBV10-3 with TRBJ1-1; D is undetermined. Trimming left V 4 bases short and J 0 bases short, with 6 bases between. The germline gives CDR1 ENHRY, CDR2 SYGVKD. The CDR3 sequence is 13 residues long. The CDR3 DNA sequence: TGTGCCATCAGTGGCCTAATGAACACTGAAGCTTTCTTT. This translates into CAISGLMNTEAFF.

This clonotype has a handful of counts. Here the CDR3 reads CASSYSVKGAEQFF. The CDR3 DNA is TGTGCCAGCAGTTACTCAGTCAAGGGGGCCGAACAGTTCTTC. This chain links TRBV6-2 or TRBV6-3 with TRBJ2-1; 7 bases map to TRBD1. The CDR3 is 14 residues long. V dropped 0 bases and J dropped 13; count of bases not matched to a gene: 9. Germline CDR1 reads MNHEY; CDR2 reads SVGEGT.

This clonotype occurred once. The chain links TRBV19 to TRBJ2-1; 11 bases fit TRBD2. The V gene end was trimmed by 5 bases and the J gene end by 4 bases; junction bases not matched to a gene: 13. CDR3 size: 18 residues. The germline V gene has CDR1 LNHDA and CDR2 SQIVND (reference sequence). The CDR3 loop reads CASSSPQDSGRVYNEQFF. The CDR3 coding sequence is TGTGCCAGTAGTTCTCCTCAGGATAGCGGGAGGGTTTACAATGAGCAGTTCTTC.

A remark on this clonotype: The conserved phenylalanine or tryptophan is not found at the CDR3 terminus, so this likely reflects a read error. The CDR3 DNA reads TGTGCCAGCAGCTTAAAGGCGGGAGGAGTCGATGAGCAGTTCTTA. Protein: CASSLKAGGVDEQFL. This chain joins TRBV7-8 and TRBJ2-1; TRBD2 matches at 8 bases. The V gene's germline CDR1 is SGHVS and CDR2 FQNEAQ. Unmatched junction bases numbered 8, after V lost 2 bases and J lost 8 bases. CDR3 size: 15 residues.

This clonotype occurred a few times. This chain connects TRBV7-9 to TRBJ2-1; 7 nucleotides align to TRBD2. The CDR3 has 15 residues. Trimming at V came to 3 bases and at J to 4 bases, leaving 6 bases not matched to a gene. Germline V gives CDR1 SEHNR, CDR2 FQNEAQ (reference sequence). Here the CDR3 reads CASSFSGREYNEQFF. Here the CDR3 DNA reads TGTGCCAGCAGCTTTAGTGGGAGGGAATACAATGAGCAGTTCTTC.

This clonotype occurred once. Its ends do not fully match the called genes, so a read error is possible. This chain uses TRBV6-1 with TRBJ2-2; 13 nucleotides line up with TRBD2. Germline V lookup: CDR1 MNHNS, CDR2 SASEGT. The CDR3 extends over 20 amino acids. The CDR3 reads CAISEALGGLAGRSTGELFF. The CDR3 DNA reads TGTGCCATCAGTGAAGCGCTTGGGGGACTAGCGGGGCGGTCCACCGGGGAGCTGTTTTTT.

As regards this clonotype: This may be a read error, as it is one base from a much larger clone. The V and J genes are TRBV7-2 and TRBJ2-7; D might be TRBD1 or TRBD2, each matching 5 bases. Germline values: CDR1 SGHTA, CDR2 FQGNSA. Trimming removed 10 bases from V and 12 bases from J, with 22 bases in between. The CDR3 contains 12 residues. CDR3 DNA sequence: TGTGCCAACAGTCCAGCAGTCGGGGCCGCGTACTTC. Its translation: CANSPAVGAAYF.

This chain uses TRBV7-8 with TRBJ2-3; 10 bases agree with TRBD1. This CDR3 has 18 amino acids. Unmatched junction bases numbered 8, after V lost 0 bases and J lost 2 bases. Germline loops: CDR1 SGHVS, CDR2 FQNEAQ. The CDR3, as DNA: TGTGCCAGCAGCTTAGCAGTGGTAGACAGGGGGCCCACAGATACGCAGTATTTT. It yields the protein CASSLAVVDRGPTDTQYF. The variable domain in full, with the rest retrieved from reference TRBV7-8 and TRBJ2-3, is GAGVSQSPRYKVAKRGQDVALRCDPISGHVSLFWYQQALGQGPEFLTYFQNEAQLDKSGLPSDRFFAERPEGSVSTLKIQRTQQEDSAVYLCASSLAVVDRGPTDTQYFGPGTRLTVL.

This clonotype has only one observation. It may be a read error: a sequence one base away is much more abundant. CDR3 loop: CASSLLRTGSSYEQYF. For the CDR3, the DNA is TGTGCCAGCAGCCTCCTTCGGACAGGGTCTTCCTACGAGCAGTACTTC. The chain joins TRBV7-8 to TRBJ2-7; 8 bases are shared with TRBD1. Germline V CDR1 and CDR2: SGHVS, FQNEAQ. V lost 5 bases and J lost 1; bases outside the gene matches: 10. This CDR3 has 16 residues.

This clonotype came up many times. The chain uses TRBV5-1 and TRBJ1-3; D unresolved. V shed 3 bases and J shed 0 bases, with 7 bases lying between them. The CDR3 sequence is 14 residues long. Germline loops: CDR1 SGHRS, CDR2 YFSETQ. The chain's CDR3 is CASSSDYSGNTIYF. CDR3 DNA: TGCGCCAGCAGCTCGGACTACTCTGGAAACACCATATATTTT.

V and J are TRBV11-2 and TRBJ2-1; 10 bases align to TRBD2. Germline assignment: CDR1 SGHAT and CDR2 FQNNGV. The length of the CDR3 is 17 residues. Germline trimming cut 5 bases from V and 0 bases from J; bases unmatched to any gene: 7. The CDR3 reads CASSPGLAPSSYNEQFF. CDR3 DNA sequence: TGTGCCAGCAGCCCGGGACTAGCGCCTAGCTCCTACAATGAGCAGTTCTTC. Complete variable domain (other parts from reference TRBV11-2 and TRBJ2-1): EAGVAQSPRYKIIEKRQSVAFWCNPISGHATLYWYQQILGQGPKLLIQFQNNGVVDDSQLPKDRFSAERLKGVDSTLKIQPAKLEDSAVYLCASSPGLAPSSYNEQFFGPGTRLTVL.

The rearrangement joins TRBV6-2 or TRBV6-3 to TRBJ2-1, with a possible D match to TRBD1 (6 bases). This CDR3 is 17 amino acids long. Germline V gene sequence: CDR1 MNHEY, CDR2 SVGEGT. V lost 5 bases, J lost 11 bases, and 28 bases lay in between. The CDR3, as DNA: TGTGCCAGCAGTCTTCCTCCCAGGGGCCAGTCTTTGGGCAAGCAGTTCTTC. This codes for CASSLPPRGQSLGKQFF.

The chain uses TRBV27 and TRBJ1-2; D ambiguous. The germline V and J ends were trimmed by 3 bases and 4 bases, with 12 bases remaining between them. CDR3 length: 14 amino acids. Looked up from germline, CDR1 is MNHEY and CDR2 is SMNVEV (reference sequence). CDR3 amino acids: CASSFLGGIYGYTF. The CDR3 bases are TGTGCCAGCAGTTTCTTGGGCGGCATCTATGGCTACACCTTC.